The T cell receptor (beta chain) under discussion was sequenced for a study of patients and donors after allogeneic stem cell transplantation. TCRdb re-analysed the RT-PCR reads in MiXCR, keeping a single row per CDR3 protein. The sample lists more than 850,000 distinct CDR3 sequences, roughly 18% seen once, with roughly 6.4% in the top ten. This CDR3 comprises 14 residues. Germline lookup yields CDR1 SGDLS and CDR2 YYNGEE. The V end lost 0 bases, the J end lost 4 bases, and 7 bases lay between the germline ends. The sample taken for sequencing was blood, either unsorted or a sorted T cell fraction (not recorded which). The gene calls are TRBV9 and TRBJ2-2; D unclear. The sequence came from a human donor who was either an allogeneic HSCT recipient or a stem cell or donor lymphocyte infusion donor (not recorded which). It is not recorded whose cells these are; they may come from a transplant donor. CDR3 in amino acids: CASSVGSSTGELFF. CDR3 nucleotide sequence: TGTGCCAGCAGCGTAGGTAGCAGCACCGGGGAGCTGTTTTTT.